Presented here are 20 T cell receptor beta chains from one specimen sequenced in a study of T cells in Graves' hyperthyroidism and ophthalmopathy. The TCR beta CDR3 regions underwent amplification using RNA transcripts as the source. The HTBI set primed first-round TCR CDR3 RT-PCR. TCRdb independently ran MiXCR on the multiplex PCR reads; one entry per CDR3 protein. Of 490,000 or so distinct CDR3 sequences in the sample, just under 20% are singletons; the top ten hold approximately 50%. Sequencing was performed on blood. Receptors originate from a man aged 35-49 years with Graves' ophthalmopathy.

This clonotype was counted many times. V is TRBV12-3 or TRBV12-4 and J is TRBJ2-5; D gene unclear. CDR3 size: 14 residues. V dropped 5 bases and J dropped 1 base, with 11 bases sitting between them. This chain's CDR3 is CASSPGEPQETQYF. The CDR3 DNA reads TGTGCCAGCAGTCCCGGAGAGCCCCAAGAGACCCAGTACTTC.

The table lists this clonotype with a few counts. The rearrangement links TRBV6-1 to TRBJ1-6, with D tentatively TRBD1 (6 bases). Trimming took off 7 bases at V and 1 base at J, with 11 bases between the two ends. Looked up from germline, CDR1 is MNHNS and CDR2 is SASEGT. CDR3 size: 15 residues. The CDR3: CASTLQGSYNSPLHF. The DNA for the CDR3 is TGTGCCAGCACCCTCCAGGGGTCCTATAATTCACCCCTCCACTTT.

This clonotype occurred many times. The gene calls are TRBV7-8 and TRBJ2-3, with 9 bases lining up with TRBD2. The length of the CDR3 is 17 residues. CDR1 and CDR2 from the germline V gene are SGHVS and FQNEAQ. The J segment lost 2 bases and the V segment lost 5 bases, leaving 11 bases of the junction unmatched. The CDR3 DNA reads as TGTGCCAGCAGCCCAAGGGGGGCTAGCGGGGCCACAGATACGCAGTATTTT. Amino acid sequence: CASSPRGASGATDTQYF. Full variable domain (remainder filled in from reference TRBV7-8 and TRBJ2-3): GAGVSQSPRYKVAKRGQDVALRCDPISGHVSLFWYQQALGQGPEFLTYFQNEAQLDKSGLPSDRFFAERPEGSVSTLKIQRTQQEDSAVYLCASSPRGASGATDTQYFGPGTRLTVL.

J is TRBJ1-5 and V is TRBV30; D possibly corresponds to TRBD1 (5 bases). V lost 1 base to trimming and J lost 6 bases, with 10 bases between them. The CDR3 is made up of 13 amino acids. Germline lookup yields CDR1 GTSNPN and CDR2 SVGIG (reference sequence). The CDR3, as DNA: TGTGCCTGGAGTGGTGCTAGGGGTCAGCCCCAGCATTTT. Its translation is CAWSGARGQPQHF.

This clonotype was counted ten times or more. The rearrangement uses TRBV18 and TRBJ1-4, with D hard to call. Trimming pared 1 base from V and 0 bases from J, leaving 3 bases between. Germline CDR1 reads KGHSH; CDR2 reads LQKENI. The length of the CDR3 is 14 residues. The CDR3 protein is CASSPLATNEKLFF. The CDR3 DNA is TGTGCCAGCTCACCACTAGCAACTAATGAAAAACTGTTTTTT.

Many counts were recorded for this clonotype. The chain uses TRBV7-3 and TRBJ2-2; 7 positions agree with TRBD1. Germline CDR1 SGHTA, CDR2 FQGTGA. This CDR3 region has 16 residues. J gave up 4 bases and V 4 bases, and 9 bases lay outside the gene matches. The DNA of the CDR3 is TGTGCCAGCAGCTCCCCCGAGGGGGCTAGCACCGGGGAGCTGTTTTTT. This gives the protein CASSSPEGASTGELFF.

The chain couples TRBV5-1 to TRBJ2-7; D may be TRBD1 (5 bases). V lost 0 bases and J 6 bases, leaving 16 bases between the germline ends. Per germline, CDR1 SGHRS and CDR2 YFSETQ. The CDR3 extends over 15 amino acids. The CDR3 DNA follows: TGCGCCAGCAGCTTGGCCGTCAGGGCCGTCTCCGAGCAGTACTTC. Amino acids: CASSLAVRAVSEQYF.

This chain joins TRBV19 and TRBJ2-1, with 12 bases identical to TRBD2. With V trimmed by 6 bases and J by 6 bases, 6 bases remained unmatched. This CDR3 region has 15 residues. Per the germline V gene, CDR1 is LNHDA and CDR2 is SQIVND (reference sequence). The CDR3 region has the DNA TGTGCCAGTAGATGGACTAGCGGGAAACCCAATGAGCAGTTCTTC. Translation: CASRWTSGKPNEQFF.

This clonotype came up a few times. The rearrangement joins TRBV6-1 to TRBJ1-1; D gene unclear. Germline CDR1 MNHNS, CDR2 SASEGT. V was cut by 5 bases and J by 6 bases, with 13 bases left in between. The CDR3 extends over 13 amino acids. CDR3 nucleotides: TGTGCCAGCAGTTACGCGGGAAGGTCTGAAGCTTTCTTT. This sequence encodes CASSYAGRSEAFF.

The chain couples TRBV15 to TRBJ1-6; 8 bases are shared with TRBD1. The CDR3 spans 14 residues. Losses at the gene ends were 4 bases for V and 13 bases for J; bases not matched to a gene: 9. Germline CDR1 reads LNHNV; CDR2 reads YYDKDF (reference sequence). In nucleotides, the CDR3 is TGTGCCACCAGCACATGGGACAGGAGGGCCCCCCTCCACTTT. As protein: CATSTWDRRAPLHF.

A note on this clonotype: One base away lies a much larger clone, so this may be a sequencing read error. The CDR3 region has the DNA TGTGCCAGCTCACCAGCGACTAGCACAGATACGCAGTGTTTT. Amino acids: CASSPATSTDTQCF. This rearrangement joins TRBV18 to TRBJ2-3; 7 bases are a match to TRBD2. The CDR3 is 14 residues long. Germline V CDR1 and CDR2: KGHSH, LQKENI.

The gene calls are TRBV6-1 and TRBJ2-3, with TRBD1 matching over 11 bases. Germline CDR1 MNHNS, CDR2 SASEGT. This CDR3 has 15 residues. The J segment lost 4 bases and the V segment lost 5 bases, leaving 5 bases of the junction unmatched. The CDR3 loop reads CASSPGQGGADTQYF. CDR3 nucleotides: TGTGCCAGCAGTCCGGGACAGGGGGGCGCAGATACGCAGTATTTT.

Details on this clonotype: A much larger clone sits a single nucleotide away, making a read error possible. This chain connects TRBV6-5 to TRBJ2-5; D assignment may be TRBD1 or TRBD2 (5 bases each). CDR3 length: 16 amino acids. Germline V lookup: CDR1 MNHEY, CDR2 SVGAGI. The DNA for the CDR3 is TGTGCCAGCGGTTACCACACCGGGACGTACCAAGAGACCCAGTACTTC. Protein: CASGYHTGTYQETQYF.

This clonotype was seen a handful of times. This rearrangement joins TRBV28 to TRBJ2-2; D perhaps matches TRBD1 (6 bases). V dropped 9 bases and J dropped 4 bases, with 15 bases sitting between them. The V gene's germline CDR1 is MDHEN and CDR2 SYDVKM. This CDR3 region has 14 residues. The CDR3 DNA is TGTGCCAGTACCCGACAGGTTCGCACCGGGGAGCTGTTTTTT. Translation: CASTRQVRTGELFF.

About this clonotype: A junction boundary mismatches the germline segment, possibly from a read error. The J gene is TRBJ2-2, the V gene TRBV7-7, with 9 positions matching TRBD2. The CDR3 totals 15 residues. Germline V gene lookup returns CDR1 SSHAT and CDR2 FNYEAQ (reference sequence). CDR3 DNA sequence: TGTGCTAGCAGCTTTAGCGGGGGTAACACCGGGGAGCTGTTTTTT. Amino acids: CASSFSGGNTGELFF.

The chain uses TRBV9 and TRBJ2-2; D ambiguous. V gave up 3 bases and J gave up 5 bases, with 8 bases separating them. Germline-derived CDR1 and CDR2 are SGDLS and YYNGEE. The CDR3 is 13 amino acids. The CDR3 reads CASSAAATGELFF. CDR3 nucleotides: TGTGCCAGCAGCGCTGCCGCGACCGGGGAGCTGTTTTTT.

This chain connects TRBV20-1 to TRBJ1-2; D perhaps matches TRBD1 (6 bases). The V gene's germline CDR1 is DFQATT and CDR2 SNEGSKA (reference sequence). This CDR3 contains 15 residues. The ends were cut back, 5 bases at V and 2 bases at J, with 18 bases in the middle. CDR3 protein: CSAGIQGLGNYGYTF. CDR3 DNA: TGCAGTGCTGGAATACAGGGTTTGGGGAACTATGGCTACACCTTC.

The chain carries TRBV2 and TRBJ2-3; TRBD1 is a possible D gene (5 bases). V was pared by 4 bases and J by 6 bases, with 11 bases between. Germline values: CDR1 SNHLY, CDR2 FYNNEI. CDR3 length: 13 amino acids. The DNA of the CDR3 is TGTGCCAGCAGTGGGGGCAGGCATGATACGCAGTATTTT. Translating gives CASSGGRHDTQYF.

V and J are TRBV7-3 and TRBJ1-3, with unresolved D. Germline assignment: CDR1 SGHTA and CDR2 FQGTGA. This CDR3 is built from 14 residues. Trimming pared 5 bases from V and 0 bases from J, leaving 8 bases between. The CDR3 is CASSPPGSGNTIYF. The CDR3 region has the DNA TGTGCCAGCAGCCCCCCAGGCTCTGGAAACACCATATATTTT.

The chain joins TRBV4-3 to TRBJ2-1; D is tentatively TRBD1 or TRBD2 (5 bases each). Per germline, CDR1 LGHNA and CDR2 YSLEER. This CDR3 contains 13 residues. V gave up 0 bases and J gave up 12 bases, with 12 bases separating them. CDR3 loop: CASSQDPGLAQFF. CDR3 bases: TGCGCCAGCAGCCAAGATCCGGGGCTAGCGCAGTTCTTC.